The 25 T cell receptor beta chains below come from one sample, sequenced in a study of control samples from healthy donors and cancer patients. Clones were sequenced by immunoSEQ multiplex PCR, and TCRdb holds only the in-frame ones, with some missing. This repertoire shows roughly 180,000 clones, 85% to 95% found once; its top ten account for 1.3% to 1.5%. Sequencing was performed on blood. These receptors were collected from a woman aged 18-30 years in good health.

The rearrangement links TRBV9 to TRBJ1-1; TRBD1 aligns across 8 bases. Trimming removed 3 bases from V and 6 bases from J; junction bases left unmatched: 10. The CDR3 is made up of 15 amino acids. Germline V lookup: CDR1 SGDLS, CDR2 YYNGEE. The chain's CDR3 is CASSATGEAWAEAFF. The DNA for the CDR3 is TGTGCCAGCAGCGCGACAGGGGAAGCGTGGGCTGAAGCTTTCTTT.

The chain carries TRBV4-3 and TRBJ2-6; TRBD1 might be the D (6 bases). This CDR3 contains 17 residues. V was clipped by 4 bases and J by 0 bases, with 13 bases between them. The germline V gene encodes CDR1 LGHNA and CDR2 YSLEER. The CDR3 nucleotides read TGCGCCAGCAGCCGAGGGGGACATAGCTCTGGGGCCAACGTCCTGACTTTC. This codes for CASSRGGHSSGANVLTF.

The V call is TRBV28, the J call TRBJ2-7; D is uncertain. CDR3 length equals 11 residues. Trimming shortened V by 6 bases and J by 7 bases, and 10 bases separated the two germline ends. Germline V gene lookup returns CDR1 MDHEN and CDR2 SYDVKM. The CDR3 coding sequence is TGTGCCAGCAGCTCCACCTGGGAGCAGTACTTC. Its translation is CASSSTWEQYF.

The CDR3 region is CASSIRGSRQPQHF. CDR3 nucleotide sequence: TGTGCCAGTAGTATACGAGGGTCGCGTCAGCCCCAGCATTTT. V is TRBV19 and J is TRBJ1-5; D unresolved. Germline loops: CDR1 LNHDA, CDR2 SQIVND (reference sequence). This CDR3 contains 14 residues. V was pared by 2 bases and J by 6 bases, with 11 bases between. Filled out from reference TRBV19 and TRBJ1-5, the complete variable domain reads DGGITQSPKYLFRKEGQNVTLSCEQNLNHDAMYWYRQDPGQGLRLIYYSQIVNDFQKGDIAEGYSVSREKKESFPLTVTSAQKNPTAFYLCASSIRGSRQPQHFGDGTRLSIL.

This chain joins TRBV18 and TRBJ2-2; 7 bases fit TRBD1. J lost 0 bases, V lost 4 bases, and 14 bases had no gene match. The CDR3 runs 19 residues. Germline V gives CDR1 KGHSH, CDR2 LQKENI. The CDR3 spells CASSLLQGRQSPNTGELFF. The DNA of the CDR3 is TGTGCCAGCTCACTCCTACAGGGGCGACAAAGTCCGAACACCGGGGAGCTGTTTTTT.

The V call is TRBV5-1, the J call TRBJ1-2; D is ambiguous. Germline V gives CDR1 SGHRS, CDR2 YFSETQ. The CDR3 runs to 14 residues. Trimming cost V 3 bases and J 5 bases, with 14 bases left between them. CDR3 loop: CASSSGPEEYGYTF. The CDR3 coding sequence is TGCGCCAGCAGCTCCGGGCCAGAGGAATATGGCTACACCTTC.

This clone was detected only once. This chain joins TRBV12-2 and TRBJ2-2. TRBV12-2 is deemed a pseudogene. The CDR3 length is 19 residues. As DNA, the CDR3 is TGTGCAAGTCGCTTAGTGAAGGTGTGGCAGTTTTTAAACACCGGGGAGCTGTTTTTT. It encodes CASRLVKVWQFLNTGELFF.

The rearrangement uses TRBV7-8 and TRBJ2-1, with 7 bases lining up with TRBD1. This CDR3 region has 15 residues. Germline CDR1 and CDR2: SGHVS and FQNEAQ. After removal of 2 bases from V and 5 bases from J, the junction contained 6 bases not matched to a gene. In nucleotides, the CDR3 is TGTGCCAGCAGCTTAAAACGGACAGGACACAATGAGCAGTTCTTC. Amino acid sequence: CASSLKRTGHNEQFF. Complete variable domain (other parts from reference TRBV7-8 and TRBJ2-1): GAGVSQSPRYKVAKRGQDVALRCDPISGHVSLFWYQQALGQGPEFLTYFQNEAQLDKSGLPSDRFFAERPEGSVSTLKIQRTQQEDSAVYLCASSLKRTGHNEQFFGPGTRLTVL.

This rearrangement joins TRBV5-1 to TRBJ2-3; 7 positions match TRBD2. Germline values: CDR1 SGHRS, CDR2 YFSETQ. The V and J ends lost 0 bases and 2 bases, in that order; junction bases with no gene match: 15. CDR3 size: 19 residues. The CDR3 spells CASSLAGGHSRESTDTQYF. CDR3 coding DNA: TGCGCCAGCAGCTTGGCGGGAGGACACTCGCGCGAATCCACAGATACGCAGTATTTT.

The gene calls are TRBV27 and TRBJ1-5; TRBD1 is a possible D gene (5 bases). The V gene lost 6 bases and the J gene lost 0 bases, with 12 bases spanning the gap. The CDR3 length is 15 residues. Germline V lookup: CDR1 MNHEY, CDR2 SMNVEV (reference sequence). The CDR3 DNA reads as TGTGCCAGCAGCTCAGGGATTTTTAGCAATCAGCCCCAGCATTTT. This encodes CASSSGIFSNQPQHF.

The chain is built from TRBV19 and TRBJ1-5; D is possibly TRBD1 (5 bases). Germline CDR1 LNHDA, CDR2 SQIVND (reference sequence). The CDR3 is made up of 15 amino acids. V was trimmed by 5 bases and J by 0 bases, leaving 11 bases between them. The CDR3, as DNA: TGTGCCAGTAGTTCACAGGCCTATAGCAATCAGCCCCAGCATTTT. Translation gives CASSSQAYSNQPQHF.

This clone was recorded once. The V gene is TRBV7-9, the J gene TRBJ1-1; D uncertain. CDR1 and CDR2 from the germline V gene are SEHNR and FQNEAQ (reference sequence). The V and J ends lost 1 base and 5 bases respectively, with 11 bases between them. The CDR3 extends over 14 amino acids. The CDR3 bases are TGTGCCAGCAGCTTAGGGGTGGCGGATACTGAAGCTTTCTTT. Translated, it gives CASSLGVADTEAFF. The whole variable domain, remainder taken from reference TRBV7-9 and TRBJ1-1, is DTGVSQNPRHKITKRGQNVTFRCDPISEHNRLYWYRQTLGQGPEFLTYFQNEAQLEKSRLLSDRFSAERPKGSFSTLEIQRTEQGDSAMYLCASSLGVADTEAFFGQGTRLTVV.

The chain couples TRBV7-9 to TRBJ2-1; 7 positions agree with TRBD2. The V and J ends lost 3 bases and 0 bases, in that order; junction bases with no gene match: 8. Germline CDR1 reads SEHNR; CDR2 reads FQNEAQ (reference sequence). This CDR3 comprises 17 residues. The CDR3 loop is CASSFPTSVLSYNEQFF. The CDR3 coding sequence is TGTGCCAGCAGCTTCCCTACTAGCGTCCTCTCCTACAATGAGCAGTTCTTC.

The chain uses TRBV7-9 and TRBJ1-4, with D possibly being TRBD1 (5 bases). Germline-derived CDR1 and CDR2 are SEHNR and FQNEAQ (reference sequence). Deletions cut 5 bases from V and 0 bases from J, with 16 bases between. The CDR3 is 17 amino acids. CDR3 protein: CASSAPMTEPTNEKLFF. The CDR3 region has the DNA TGTGCCAGCAGCGCCCCCATGACAGAACCAACTAATGAAAAACTGTTTTTT.

The chain employs TRBV5-1 and TRBJ2-1, with TRBD2 as a possible D gene (6 bases). The germline V gene has CDR1 SGHRS and CDR2 YFSETQ. The germline V and J ends were trimmed by 1 base and 13 bases, with 15 bases remaining between them. The CDR3 totals 13 residues. CDR3 residues: CASSLRWDSLQFF. In DNA form, the CDR3 reads TGCGCCAGCAGCTTGCGATGGGACTCCCTCCAGTTCTTC. The full variable domain, in which reference TRBV5-1 and TRBJ2-1 provide the parts outside the CDR3, is KAGVTQTPRYLIKTRGQQVTLSCSPISGHRSVSWYQQTPGQGLQFLFEYFSETQRNKGNFPGRFSGRQFSNSRSEMNVSTLELGDSALYLCASSLRWDSLQFFGPGTRLTVL.

The V and J genes are TRBV6-5 and TRBJ1-1, with D perhaps TRBD1 (5 bases). The V and J ends lost 7 bases and 1 base respectively, with 16 bases between them. Per germline, CDR1 MNHEY and CDR2 SVGAGI. CDR3 length equals 15 residues. The CDR3 sequence is CASTATGGKNTEAFF. The CDR3 nucleotides are TGTGCCAGCACTGCAACCGGGGGGAAGAACACTGAAGCTTTCTTT.

This clone was seen more than once but under ten times. V usage is TRBV27 and J usage is TRBJ1-3, with TRBD1 matching 7 bases. Germline assignment: CDR1 MNHEY and CDR2 SMNVEV (reference sequence). Losses at the gene ends were 3 bases for V and 0 bases for J; bases not matched to a gene: 8. There are 17 residues in the CDR3. The CDR3 DNA sequence: TGTGCCAGCAGTTTGACAGGGCCCTCTTACTCTGGAAACACCATATATTTT. Protein sequence: CASSLTGPSYSGNTIYF.

This clone was detected only once. This chain joins TRBV6-5 and TRBJ1-2; 10 nucleotides line up with TRBD1. The germline V gene encodes CDR1 MNHEY and CDR2 SVGAGI. After removal of 4 bases from V and 6 bases from J, the junction contained 5 bases not matched to a gene. The CDR3 is made up of 14 amino acids. For the CDR3, the DNA is TGTGCCAGCAGTTTTTCCGGGACAGGGGATGGCTACACCTTC. Amino acid sequence: CASSFSGTGDGYTF.

The CDR3 nucleotides are TGTGCCAGCAGCTTGCGGCTATCCTACGAGCAGTACTTC. Protein sequence: CASSLRLSYEQYF. This rearrangement joins TRBV12-1 to TRBJ2-7; no check of the table's D call, TRBD2, against the DNA was made. TRBV12-1 is a pseudogene segment. This CDR3 has 13 amino acids.

The chain carries TRBV3-1 (or the pseudogene TRBV3-2) and TRBJ1-5; the D is unclear. The germline V gene has CDR1 LGHDT and CDR2 YNNKEL (reference sequence). The CDR3 loop spans 15 amino acids. V was trimmed by 4 bases and J by 0 bases, leaving 10 bases between them. CDR3 loop: CASSPGRYSNQPQHF. The CDR3 coding sequence is TGTGCCAGCAGCCCCGGACGGTATAGCAATCAGCCCCAGCATTTT.

The genes are TRBV9 and TRBJ2-3; no firm D call. With 4 bases removed from V and 5 bases from J, the gap between germline ends came to 8 bases. This CDR3 comprises 12 residues. The germline gives CDR1 SGDLS, CDR2 YYNGEE. Here the CDR3 reads CASSPQGDTQYF. The CDR3 DNA sequence: TGTGCCAGCAGCCCACAAGGAGATACGCAGTATTTT.

The V call is TRBV24-1, the J call TRBJ2-1, with 8 bases fitting TRBD1. CDR3 length equals 15 residues. Germline CDR1 is KGHDR and CDR2 is SFDVKD. V gave up 7 bases and J gave up 4 bases; unmatched junction bases: 8. The CDR3 loop reads CATRANRGDYNEQFF. DNA of the CDR3: TGTGCCACCAGAGCAAACAGGGGGGATTACAATGAGCAGTTCTTC.

The chain uses TRBV4-3 and TRBJ1-1; no reliable D call. The CDR3 extends over 13 amino acids. CDR1 and CDR2 (germline): LGHNA, YSLEER. The V and J ends lost 1 base and 7 bases respectively, with 10 bases between them. The CDR3 reads CASSQVIDGEAFF. CDR3 in DNA: TGCGCCAGCAGCCAAGTCATTGATGGTGAAGCTTTCTTT.

The V call is TRBV28, the J call TRBJ1-1; 7 positions match TRBD1. The CDR3 runs 12 residues. V lost 9 bases to trimming and J lost 5 bases; unmatched junction nucleotides: 6. Germline V gene sequence: CDR1 MDHEN, CDR2 SYDVKM. For the CDR3, the DNA is TGTGCCAGTTCACAGGGGTGGACTGAAGCTTTCTTT. It is translated as CASSQGWTEAFF.

The chain uses TRBV5-1 and TRBJ2-3, with D uncertain. Germline V lookup: CDR1 SGHRS, CDR2 YFSETQ. Trimming took 5 bases from V and 6 from J, leaving 13 bases between them. The CDR3 consists of 13 residues. CDR3 amino acids: CASSFLQSDTQYF. The DNA for the CDR3 is TGCGCCAGCAGTTTTCTCCAAAGCGATACGCAGTATTTT.